Presented here are 24 T cell receptor beta chains from one specimen sequenced in a study of shared clonotypes between healthy human individuals. Profiled with immunoSEQ multiplex PCR; TCRdb holds only in-frame clones, not every one. Of a few million clones in the sample, roughly nine tenths were seen once. The specimen sequenced was naive CD4+ T cells sorted from blood. Subset given: CD45RA+ positively selected. The receptor set was obtained from a man between 18 and 35 years old in good health.

The V call is TRBV10-3, the J call TRBJ2-7; 8 bases align to TRBD1. After removal of 9 bases from V and 1 base from J, the junction contained 8 bases not matched to a gene. The germline gives CDR1 ENHRY, CDR2 SYGVKD. The length of the CDR3 is 14 residues. The CDR3 region is CAIRIGTGSYEQYF. The CDR3 region has the DNA TGTGCCATTCGCATAGGGACAGGATCCTACGAGCAGTACTTC.

V gene TRBV5-4 combines with J gene TRBJ2-7; 8 nucleotides match TRBD2. Germline loops: CDR1 SGHNT, CDR2 YYREEE (reference sequence). V shed 0 bases, J shed 4 bases, and the junction held 12 bases outside the gene matches. The CDR3 loop spans 17 amino acids. The CDR3: CASSLGGAGGSKYEQYF. CDR3 nucleotides: TGTGCCAGCAGCTTGGGAGGGGCGGGAGGCTCGAAATACGAGCAGTACTTC.

V gene TRBV4-3 combines with J gene TRBJ1-6, with 9 nucleotides matching TRBD1. This CDR3 region has 13 residues. Trimming cost V 3 bases and J 14 bases; bases outside gene matches: 5. Germline-derived CDR1 and CDR2 are LGHNA and YSLEER. DNA of the CDR3: TGCGCCAGCAGCCAGGGACAGGGTAGGGCCCTCCACTTT. Translation gives CASSQGQGRALHF.

V usage is TRBV10-2 and J usage is TRBJ1-1, with D perhaps TRBD1 (6 bases). From germline, CDR1 is WSHSY and CDR2 SAAADI. V was clipped by 8 bases and J by 3 bases, with 7 bases between them. The CDR3 is 11 residues long. The CDR3 loop reads CASQGYTEAFF. CDR3 in DNA: TGCGCCAGCCAGGGGTACACTGAAGCTTTCTTT.

The chain joins TRBV6-5 to TRBJ1-5; D not certain. This CDR3 comprises 12 residues. Germline values: CDR1 MNHEY, CDR2 SVGAGI. V gave up 5 bases and J gave up 4 bases, with 6 bases separating them. The CDR3 DNA reads as TGTGCCAGCAGTCTACCTAATCAGCCCCAGCATTTT. Its protein product is CASSLPNQPQHF.

On this clone: Within the sample, other DNA sequences also encode this same CDR3. The rearrangement links TRBV4-3 to TRBJ2-3, with D unresolved. V shed 0 bases and J shed 2 bases, with 3 bases lying between them. This CDR3 region has 13 residues. Germline V gene lookup returns CDR1 LGHNA and CDR2 YSLEER. The CDR3 protein is CASSQDFTDTQYF. In DNA form, the CDR3 reads TGCGCCAGCAGCCAAGACTTCACAGATACGCAGTATTTT.

The chain is built from TRBV6-1 and TRBJ2-7; D is possibly TRBD1 or TRBD2 (5 bases each). With 11 bases removed from V and 0 bases from J, the gap between germline ends came to 14 bases. The germline CDR1 and CDR2 sequences are MNHNS and SASEGT. CDR3 length: 13 amino acids. The CDR3 DNA reads TGTGCCGTCGTGGGGACGTCCTCCTACGAGCAGTACTTC. Protein sequence: CAVVGTSSYEQYF.

The chain carries TRBV18 and TRBJ2-4; TRBD1 agrees at 7 bases. CDR3 length equals 19 residues. The V segment lost 3 bases and the J segment 3 bases; nucleotides outside the gene matches: 17. Germline V gene lookup returns CDR1 KGHSH and CDR2 LQKENI. The CDR3 here is CASSPRQGEGWLDKNIQYF. CDR3 coding DNA: TGTGCCAGCTCACCGAGACAGGGTGAGGGTTGGTTGGACAAAAACATTCAGTACTTC.

The chain has TRBV30 and TRBJ2-1; 7 bases map to TRBD2. The CDR3 has 15 residues. J lost 7 bases, V lost 4 bases, and 13 bases had no gene match. From germline, CDR1 is GTSNPN and CDR2 SVGIG (reference sequence). This CDR3 reads CAWIGYAGDENEQFF. CDR3 in DNA: TGTGCCTGGATTGGTTACGCGGGAGACGAAAATGAGCAGTTCTTC.

DNA for the CDR3: TGTGCCAGCAGCTACGGGGGGGAGATCGGTTCACCCCTCCACTTT. Protein: CASSYGGEIGSPLHF. The chain employs TRBV27 and TRBJ1-6, with D possibly being TRBD1 (5 bases). The CDR3 has 15 amino acids. The germline V gene encodes CDR1 MNHEY and CDR2 SMNVEV (reference sequence). With 6 bases removed from V and 9 bases from J, the gap between germline ends came to 18 bases.

The chain uses TRBV6-6 and TRBJ2-7; D is tentatively TRBD1 or TRBD2 (5 bases each). This CDR3 has 15 amino acids. Germline CDR1 reads MNHNY; CDR2 reads SVGAGI (reference sequence). Between the trimmed V and J ends, which lost 2 bases and 0 bases, there was a span of 11 bases. The CDR3 nucleotides are TGTGCCAGCAGTTACACCGGGGCGATCTCCTACGAGCAGTACTTC. This translates into CASSYTGAISYEQYF.

This rearrangement joins TRBV7-2 to TRBJ2-1; 10 bases map to TRBD1. This CDR3 contains 16 residues. With 5 bases clipped from V and 7 bases from J, the junction kept 11 bases outside the gene matches. Germline V gene data show CDR1 as SGHTA and CDR2 as FQGNSA. As DNA, the CDR3 is TGTGCCAGCAGCACGACAGACAGGGGGCGCGGGAATGAGCAGTTCTTC. Translation gives CASSTTDRGRGNEQFF. The variable domain in full, with the rest retrieved from reference TRBV7-2 and TRBJ2-1, is GAGVSQSPSNKVTEKGKDVELRCDPISGHTALYWYRQSLGQGLEFLIYFQGNSAPDKSGLPSDRFSAERTGGSVSTLTIQRTQQEDSAVYLCASSTTDRGRGNEQFFGPGTRLTVL.

V usage is TRBV6-5 and J usage is TRBJ2-7, with D uncertain. CDR1 and CDR2 (germline): MNHEY, SVGAGI. V was clipped by 2 bases and J by 3 bases, with 11 bases between them. The CDR3 is 14 amino acids. The CDR3 region has the DNA TGTGCCAGCAGTTACGGCGTCTCCTTCTACGAGCAGTACTTC. It specifies CASSYGVSFYEQYF.

The CDR3 sequence is CASNSLFQGLGEKLFF. The CDR3 region has the DNA TGTGCCAGTAACTCTTTATTCCAGGGTTTGGGTGAAAAACTGTTTTTT. This chain connects TRBV19 to TRBJ1-4, with a tentative D call TRBD1 (5 bases). The CDR3 contains 16 residues. V lost 7 bases to trimming and J lost 7 bases, with 22 bases between them. Germline V lookup: CDR1 LNHDA, CDR2 SQIVND (reference sequence).

The chain carries TRBV5-1 and TRBJ2-7; maybe TRBD2 (5 bases). The CDR3 length is 14 residues. The V gene's germline CDR1 is SGHRS and CDR2 YFSETQ. V lost 2 bases to trimming and J lost 2 bases, with 11 bases between them. CDR3 DNA sequence: TGCGCCAGCAGCTTCCTAGCCGAGGCCTACGAGCAGTACTTC. Translated, it gives CASSFLAEAYEQYF.

V is TRBV7-9 and J is TRBJ2-1; D might be TRBD2 (5 bases). Germline V gives CDR1 SEHNR, CDR2 FQNEAQ (reference sequence). The CDR3 sequence is 14 residues long. V lost 5 bases and J lost 12, with 20 bases in between. CDR3 residues: CASSPRPGPEGQFF. The CDR3 DNA sequence: TGTGCCAGCAGCCCCAGACCCGGTCCAGAGGGGCAGTTCTTC.

V usage is TRBV6-5 and J usage is TRBJ2-2; TRBD1 matches 8 bases. CDR1 is MNHEY and CDR2 is SVGAGI in the germline V gene. With V trimmed by 0 bases and J by 6 bases, 0 bases remained unmatched. The CDR3 covers 14 residues. CDR3 sequence reads: CASSYSTGAGELFF. CDR3 sequence (DNA): TGTGCCAGCAGTTACTCGACAGGGGCCGGGGAGCTGTTTTTT.

This chain links TRBV5-1 with TRBJ2-1; 7 positions match TRBD2. CDR3 length: 15 amino acids. Germline assignment: CDR1 SGHRS and CDR2 YFSETQ. Trimming removed 0 bases from V and 5 bases from J; junction bases left unmatched: 5. CDR3 residues: CASSLVSGTNNEQFF. The DNA of the CDR3 is TGCGCCAGCAGCTTGGTAAGCGGGACCAACAATGAGCAGTTCTTC.

With regard to this clone: The same CDR3 arises from other DNA sequences in this sample as well. This chain connects TRBV6-6 to TRBJ1-3; D gene unclear. Germline CDR1 and CDR2: MNHNY and SVGAGI (reference sequence). Trimming stripped 8 bases from V and 1 base from J, with 6 bases between. This CDR3 has 12 residues. Here the CDR3 DNA reads TGTGCCAGCTCGCCGTCTGGAAACACCATATATTTT. Protein product: CASSPSGNTIYF.

The J gene is TRBJ2-5, the V gene TRBV2; D could derive from TRBD1 or TRBD2 (5 bases each). This CDR3 contains 15 residues. Germline CDR1 reads SNHLY; CDR2 reads FYNNEI. Trimming removed 0 bases at V and 9 bases at J, with 17 bases between. CDR3 sequence: CASSEAPSYGAAQYF. DNA for the CDR3: TGTGCCAGCAGTGAAGCGCCCTCCTACGGGGCGGCCCAGTACTTC.

This chain links TRBV5-6 with TRBJ2-2; the match to TRBD1 covers 12 bases. The CDR3 extends over 16 amino acids. Germline lookup yields CDR1 SGHDT and CDR2 YYEEEE. Trimming cost V 5 bases and J 7 bases; bases outside gene matches: 9. DNA of the CDR3: TGTGCCAGCAGGAAGCCGGGACAGGGGGCGGTCGGGGAGCTGTTTTTT. Residues: CASRKPGQGAVGELFF.

J is TRBJ2-7 and V is TRBV4-1; D possibly corresponds to TRBD1 (5 bases). The germline V gene has CDR1 MGHRA and CDR2 YSYEKL. Trimming shortened V by 4 bases and J by 1 base, and 11 bases separated the two germline ends. The CDR3 loop spans 14 amino acids. The CDR3 DNA follows: TGCGCCAGCAGCCTCGGCAGGGCTTCCTACGAGCAGTACTTC. This sequence encodes CASSLGRASYEQYF.

The chain employs TRBV9 and TRBJ2-5; D might be TRBD2 (6 bases). Germline CDR1 and CDR2: SGDLS and YYNGEE. The V end lost 4 bases, the J end lost 4 bases, and 17 bases lay between the germline ends. This CDR3 has 15 residues. This chain's CDR3 is CASSPGEAGGETQYF. The DNA of the CDR3 is TGTGCCAGCAGCCCGGGGGAGGCAGGCGGAGAGACCCAGTACTTC.

The CDR3 sequence: CASQRRMNTGELFF. In DNA, the CDR3 is TGTGCCAGCCAGAGACGGATGAACACCGGGGAGCTGTTTTTT. V usage is TRBV6-1 and J usage is TRBJ2-2; D not resolved. The CDR3 has 14 amino acids. Germline CDR1 reads MNHNS; CDR2 reads SASEGT. Trimming shortened V by 8 bases and J by 1 base, and 11 bases separated the two germline ends.